A single sample is the source of the 20 T cell receptor beta chains below, sequenced in a study of T-cell memory formation after mild COVID-19. MiXCR was run by TCRdb on the 5' RACE reads, yielding one entry per CDR3 protein. Of 170,000 or so distinct CDR3 sequences listed, roughly 28% are singletons. The sample comprised PBMCs or a T cell subset sorted from them (not recorded which). The receptors here all came from an adult woman who had mild COVID-19 (a few samples of this study predate the infection). Cell type and time point are not known.

The V and J genes are TRBV7-8 and TRBJ2-1, with 8 nucleotides matching TRBD1. Germline V gene lookup returns CDR1 SGHVS and CDR2 FQNEAQ. This CDR3 spans 17 amino acids. The V segment lost 1 base and the J segment 8 bases; nucleotides outside the gene matches: 13. The CDR3 loop is CASSLGYRTGPMDEQFF. As DNA, the CDR3 is TGTGCCAGCAGCTTAGGGTACCGGACAGGGCCTATGGATGAGCAGTTCTTC.

The chain links TRBV25-1 to TRBJ2-7, with 8 bases aligning to TRBD2. V gave up 3 bases and J gave up 5 bases; unmatched junction bases: 12. The germline V gene encodes CDR1 MGHDK and CDR2 SYGVNS. The CDR3 contains 16 residues. CDR3 sequence: CASSDESGRVDNEQYF. The CDR3 DNA is TGTGCCAGCAGTGACGAAAGCGGGAGAGTCGATAACGAGCAGTACTTC.

This clonotype was seen a handful of times. The rearrangement uses TRBV7-6 and TRBJ2-7; D gene ambiguous. Trimming took 1 base from V and 10 from J, leaving 14 bases between them. The germline CDR1 and CDR2 sequences are SGHVS and FNYEAQ. The CDR3 covers 13 residues. This CDR3 is CASSLGPEGKQYF. Here the CDR3 DNA reads TGTGCCAGCAGCTTAGGCCCGGAAGGGAAACAGTACTTC. The full variable domain, completed using reference TRBV7-6 and TRBJ2-7, is GAGVSQSPRYKVTKRGQDVALRCDPISGHVSLYWYRQALGQGPEFLTYFNYEAQQDKSGLPNDRFSAERPEGSISTLTIQRTEQRDSAMYRCASSLGPEGKQYFGPGTRLTVT.

V and J are TRBV12-3 or TRBV12-4 and TRBJ2-5, with D maybe TRBD1 (5 bases). With 5 bases removed from V and 6 bases from J, the gap between germline ends came to 16 bases. This CDR3 contains 14 residues. Here the CDR3 DNA reads TGTGCCAGCAGTCCGCAGGGTTCTGTGAAGACCCAGTACTTC. This translates into CASSPQGSVKTQYF.

This clonotype turned up a few times. The J gene is TRBJ1-2, the V gene TRBV7-3, with TRBD1 as a possible D gene (5 bases). In germline, CDR1 is SGHTA, CDR2 FQGTGA. The V end lost 3 bases, the J end lost 4 bases, and 15 bases lay between the germline ends. The CDR3 extends over 15 amino acids. In nucleotides, the CDR3 is TGTGCCAGCAGCTTGAACGGGGCGCCGGGCTATGGCTACACCTTC. It encodes CASSLNGAPGYGYTF. The full variable domain, with the rest looked up from reference TRBV7-3 and TRBJ1-2, is GAGVSQTPSNKVTEKGKYVELRCDPISGHTALYWYRQSLGQGPEFLIYFQGTGAADDSGLPNDRFFAVRPEGSVSTLKIQRTERGDSAVYLCASSLNGAPGYGYTFGSGTRLTVV.

This clonotype was recorded many times. The V and J genes are TRBV27 and TRBJ2-1, with TRBD2 matching 11 bases. Germline assignment: CDR1 MNHEY and CDR2 SMNVEV (reference sequence). There are 15 residues in the CDR3. The J segment lost 6 bases and the V segment lost 5 bases, leaving 6 bases of the junction unmatched. The CDR3 nucleotides read TGTGCCAGCAGTCCCCGACTAGCGGGGCGCAATGAGCAGTTCTTC. Encoded protein: CASSPRLAGRNEQFF.

The CDR3 DNA follows: TGTGCCAGCAGCCTTAGAGGGTCAGCACAACAAGAGACCCAGTACTTC. Its protein product is CASSLRGSAQQETQYF. The rearrangement uses TRBV7-9 and TRBJ2-5, with D possibly TRBD2 on 5 matching bases. The CDR3 is 16 residues long. Germline assignment: CDR1 SEHNR and CDR2 FQNEAQ (reference sequence). With 5 bases removed from V and 2 bases from J, the gap between germline ends came to 18 bases.

The V gene is TRBV7-3, the J gene TRBJ2-2, with no clear D. The V and J ends lost 5 bases and 5 bases respectively, with 15 bases between them. The CDR3 contains 15 residues. Germline values: CDR1 SGHTA, CDR2 FQGTGA. CDR3 region: CASSPHLRGTGELFF. CDR3 nucleotide sequence: TGTGCCAGCAGCCCTCATTTGCGTGGGACCGGGGAGCTGTTTTTT.

This clonotype was counted a few times. The CDR3 bases are TGTGCCAGCAGCCAAGAAATAGGTATCGGCTACACCTTC. It translates to CASSQEIGIGYTF. The rearrangement joins TRBV14 to TRBJ1-2; no clear D gene. Germline CDR1 SGHDN, CDR2 FVKESK. V gave up 0 bases and J gave up 8 bases, with 10 bases separating them. The CDR3 loop spans 13 amino acids. Drawing the rest from reference TRBV14 and TRBJ1-2, the complete variable domain is EAGVTQFPSHSVIEKGQTVTLRCDPISGHDNLYWYRRVMGKEIKFLLHFVKESKQDESGMPNNRFLAERTGGTYSTLKVQPAELEDSGVYFCASSQEIGIGYTFGSGTRLTVV.

This chain uses TRBV20-1 with TRBJ2-1; 12 bases are a match to TRBD2. Germline loops: CDR1 DFQATT, CDR2 SNEGSKA (reference sequence). The V gene end was trimmed by 5 bases and the J gene end by 5 bases; junction bases not matched to a gene: 10. This CDR3 is built from 16 residues. The CDR3 is CSAPGASGRAHNEQFF. CDR3 sequence (DNA): TGCAGTGCTCCCGGGGCTAGCGGGAGGGCCCACAATGAGCAGTTCTTC.

The chain joins TRBV7-6 to TRBJ1-5, with D possibly matching TRBD1 (6 bases). The CDR3 is 14 residues long. V lost 1 base and J lost 7, with 11 bases in between. Germline V gene data show CDR1 as SGHVS and CDR2 as FNYEAQ. CDR3 DNA sequence: TGTGCCAGCAGCTTAGGGGCAGGGGCCCAGCCCCAGCATTTT. It codes for CASSLGAGAQPQHF.

This clonotype turned up a few times. J is TRBJ2-7 and V is TRBV12-3 or TRBV12-4; D unresolved. The CDR3 covers 13 residues. The ends were cut back, 7 bases at V and 4 bases at J, with 14 bases in the middle. The CDR3, as DNA: TGTGCCAGCACCCAGACTCGCGGATACGAGCAGTACTTC. It is translated as CASTQTRGYEQYF.

V is TRBV27 and J is TRBJ1-2; TRBD1 agrees at 8 bases. V lost 8 bases, J lost 6 bases, and 11 bases stayed unmatched. Per germline, CDR1 MNHEY and CDR2 SMNVEV (reference sequence). This CDR3 spans 14 amino acids. The CDR3 spells CASGRPGQENGYTF. The CDR3 DNA reads TGTGCCAGCGGACGGCCGGGACAGGAAAATGGCTACACCTTC.

This clonotype was seen a handful of times. The chain employs TRBV5-1 and TRBJ2-7; D is possibly TRBD2 (6 bases). This CDR3 is 12 amino acids long. Trimming removed 8 bases at V and 6 bases at J, with 15 bases between. Germline V gives CDR1 SGHRS, CDR2 YFSETQ. This CDR3 is CASRGDPIEQYF. CDR3 DNA: TGCGCCAGTCGCGGGGACCCCATCGAGCAGTACTTC.

The chain joins TRBV25-1 to TRBJ2-7, with D possibly being TRBD1 (5 bases). The CDR3 runs 16 residues. V lost 1 base and J lost 4, with 17 bases in between. Germline CDR1 MGHDK, CDR2 SYGVNS. CDR3 sequence reads: CASSELGRAQGYEQYF. In DNA, the CDR3 is TGTGCCAGCAGTGAATTAGGCAGGGCCCAAGGGTACGAGCAGTACTTC.

This clonotype was picked up a small number of times. The chain employs TRBV20-1 and TRBJ1-5; D is ambiguous. The germline V gene encodes CDR1 DFQATT and CDR2 SNEGSKA (reference sequence). The CDR3 length is 15 residues. The V end was cut by 2 bases, the J end by 6 bases, with 17 bases between. CDR3 DNA: TGCAGTGCTAGAAACCCCTCTAGGGTCGGTCAGCCCCAGCATTTT. As protein: CSARNPSRVGQPQHF.

This chain uses TRBV7-9 with TRBJ2-1, with 10 bases identical to TRBD2. CDR1 and CDR2 from the germline V gene are SEHNR and FQNEAQ (reference sequence). Trimming cost V 6 bases and J 6 bases; bases outside gene matches: 11. The CDR3 sequence is 16 residues long. Written as DNA, the CDR3 is TGTGCCAGCAGGGAAGATGGACTAGCGGAGCCCAATGAGCAGTTCTTC. Translation: CASREDGLAEPNEQFF.

This clonotype was seen a few times. The gene calls are TRBV7-2 and TRBJ2-7, with 8 bases matching TRBD1. V was clipped by 0 bases and J by 3 bases; unmatched bases: 4. CDR3 size: 15 residues. Germline loops: CDR1 SGHTA, CDR2 FQGNSA. CDR3 nucleotide sequence: TGTGCCAGCAGCTTAGCGAGACAGGGGCGCTACGAGCAGTACTTC. Translating gives CASSLARQGRYEQYF. Using reference TRBV7-2 and TRBJ2-7 for the parts outside the CDR3, the full variable domain is GAGVSQSPSNKVTEKGKDVELRCDPISGHTALYWYRQSLGQGLEFLIYFQGNSAPDKSGLPSDRFSAERTGGSVSTLTIQRTQQEDSAVYLCASSLARQGRYEQYFGPGTRLTVT.

The V call is TRBV12-3 or TRBV12-4, the J call TRBJ1-2; no definite D call. V gave up 5 bases and J gave up 4 bases, with 14 bases separating them. The CDR3 has 14 residues. Here the CDR3 reads CASSPTGPTYGYTF. DNA for the CDR3: TGTGCCAGCAGTCCAACTGGACCCACCTATGGCTACACCTTC.

This clonotype was seen a few times. The V call is TRBV6-6, the J call TRBJ1-5, with no clear D. Germline V gives CDR1 MNHNY, CDR2 SVGAGI (reference sequence). This CDR3 contains 12 residues. V was cut by 2 bases and J by 11 bases, with 10 bases left in between. CDR3 protein: CASSYPDGAQHF. The CDR3 DNA follows: TGTGCCAGCAGTTACCCGGATGGTGCCCAGCATTTT.